This is a list of T cell receptor beta chains from one sample in a study of CD8+ T cells in alopecia areata. TCRdb keeps only in-frame clones here, not all; method: immunoSEQ multiplex PCR. The data contain over 100,000 clones, around 49% of them seen just once; the ten biggest clones take up roughly a sixth. The material was CD8+ T cells sorted from blood, obtained at week 0. The origin of the receptors is a human donor with alopecia areata. Both conserved end residues are part of each CDR3. Each record gives: CDR3 DNA, CDR3 protein, V gene, D gene, clone size, J gene. The D gene is left open where the match is weak. Clone sizes are given selectively: once, few, many, or a class where the clone is expanded.

cdr3_nt: TGTGCCAGCAGCCCTCGGGACAGTTCCTACGAGCAGTACTTC; cdr3_aa: CASSPRDSSYEQYF; v_call: TRBV7-9; d_call: TRBD1; clone_size: once; j_call: TRBJ2-7
cdr3_nt: TGTGCCAGCAGTGGACGCGGAAGCTCCTACGAGCAGTACTTC; cdr3_aa: CASSGRGSSYEQYF; v_call: TRBV6-1; d_call: -; clone_size: -; j_call: TRBJ2-7
cdr3_nt: TGTGCCAGCAGTACCCGGGACAGGGGGCTCTACGAGCAGTACTTC; cdr3_aa: CASSTRDRGLYEQYF; v_call: TRBV27; d_call: TRBD1; clone_size: -; j_call: TRBJ2-7
cdr3_nt: TGTGCCAGCAGCCAAGATGGGGAGGGAGTCGACACTGAAGCTTTCTTT; cdr3_aa: CASSQDGEGVDTEAFF; v_call: TRBV14; d_call: -; clone_size: -; j_call: TRBJ1-1
cdr3_nt: TGTGCCAGCAGTTACTCGGGAATTGGAGGCTACACCTTC; cdr3_aa: CASSYSGIGGYTF; v_call: TRBV6-5; d_call: -; clone_size: -; j_call: TRBJ1-2
cdr3_nt: TGTGCCAGCAGCCTAGGGGGCCGGCAAGAGACCCAGTACTTC; cdr3_aa: CASSLGGRQETQYF; v_call: TRBV7-9; d_call: TRBD1; clone_size: -; j_call: TRBJ2-5
cdr3_nt: TGCAGCGGTTGGACAGGGGCGAGCCCTGAAGCTTTCTTT; cdr3_aa: CSGWTGASPEAFF; v_call: TRBV29-1; d_call: TRBD1; clone_size: -; j_call: TRBJ1-1
cdr3_nt: TGCAGCGTTGAGGGGACCTCTACAGGGGAGGAGACCCAGTACTTC; cdr3_aa: CSVEGTSTGEETQYF; v_call: TRBV29-1; d_call: TRBD1; clone_size: -; j_call: TRBJ2-5
cdr3_nt: TGTGCCAGCAGGGGGACAGGGGTTGCCGAGCAGTACTTC; cdr3_aa: CASRGTGVAEQYF; v_call: TRBV7-9; d_call: TRBD1; clone_size: -; j_call: TRBJ2-7
cdr3_nt: TGCGCCAGCAGCTCGCGGGGGGGCGAAGATACGCAGTATTTT; cdr3_aa: CASSSRGGEDTQYF; v_call: TRBV5-1; d_call: TRBD2; clone_size: few; j_call: TRBJ2-3
cdr3_nt: TGCGCCAGCAGCGCCGGACAGGGCAGTTGGACAGATACGCAGTATTTT; cdr3_aa: CASSAGQGSWTDTQYF; v_call: TRBV5-1; d_call: TRBD1; clone_size: -; j_call: TRBJ2-3
cdr3_nt: TGTGCCAGCCCGGGGCTAGCGGGGGCCAGCTCCTACAATGAGCAGTTCTTC; cdr3_aa: CASPGLAGASSYNEQFF; v_call: TRBV2; d_call: TRBD2; clone_size: many; j_call: TRBJ2-1
cdr3_nt: TGTGCCAGCAGCAAAGAGGTTACAGGGAGAGTGGAAGGCTACACCTTC; cdr3_aa: CASSKEVTGRVEGYTF; v_call: TRBV4-2; d_call: -; clone_size: -; j_call: TRBJ1-2
cdr3_nt: TGCGCCAGCAGCCAACGGTTAAATTCACCCCTCCACTTT; cdr3_aa: CASSQRLNSPLHF; v_call: TRBV4-1; d_call: -; clone_size: few; j_call: TRBJ1-6
cdr3_nt: TGCGCCAGCAGCTTAGGGCTTACTCCCTACGAGCAGTACTTC; cdr3_aa: CASSLGLTPYEQYF; v_call: TRBV5-1; d_call: -; clone_size: -; j_call: TRBJ2-7
cdr3_nt: TGTGCCAGCAGCGGAAGACAGGGGGCCAATGAGCAGTTCTTC; cdr3_aa: CASSGRQGANEQFF; v_call: TRBV2; d_call: TRBD1; clone_size: few; j_call: TRBJ2-1
cdr3_nt: TGTGCCAGCAGCTTAATGACCGGGGAGCTGTTTTTT; cdr3_aa: CASSLMTGELFF; v_call: TRBV7-8; d_call: -; clone_size: -; j_call: TRBJ2-2
cdr3_nt: TGTGCCAGCAGTTCAGCAGGGGGCCAGCCCCAGCATTTT; cdr3_aa: CASSSAGGQPQHF; v_call: TRBV27; d_call: TRBD1; clone_size: few; j_call: TRBJ1-5
cdr3_nt: TGTGCCAGCGTGGCGGGGGGGAGTGAGCAGTTCTTC; cdr3_aa: CASVAGGSEQFF; v_call: TRBV7-9; d_call: TRBD2; clone_size: -; j_call: TRBJ2-1
cdr3_nt: TGCAGCGTTGACAGGGAGACCTTC; cdr3_aa: CSVDRETF; v_call: TRBV29-1; d_call: -; clone_size: -; j_call: TRBJ1-2
cdr3_nt: TGCAGCGTTGAAGGGGAATGGGATGGCTACACCTTC; cdr3_aa: CSVEGEWDGYTF; v_call: TRBV29-1; d_call: -; clone_size: few; j_call: TRBJ1-2
cdr3_nt: TGTGCCAGCAGCTTCCAGGGGGGTGAGCAGTACTTC; cdr3_aa: CASSFQGGEQYF; v_call: TRBV5-6; d_call: -; clone_size: -; j_call: TRBJ2-7
cdr3_nt: TGTGCCAGCAGCCGGACAGTCTCCTACGAGCAGTACTTC; cdr3_aa: CASSRTVSYEQYF; v_call: TRBV7-9; d_call: -; clone_size: few; j_call: TRBJ2-7
cdr3_nt: TGTGCCAGCAGTGACACCGGGGAGCTGTTTTTT; cdr3_aa: CASSDTGELFF; v_call: TRBV6-1; d_call: -; clone_size: -; j_call: TRBJ2-2
cdr3_nt: TGTGCCAGCAGCCGCGACCCCCGCTCCTATAATTCACCCCTCCACTTT; cdr3_aa: CASSRDPRSYNSPLHF; v_call: TRBV7-9; d_call: -; clone_size: -; j_call: TRBJ1-6
cdr3_nt: TGTGCCAGCAGACAGGTGCGAGACACCTTC; cdr3_aa: CASRQVRDTF; v_call: TRBV21-1; d_call: -; clone_size: few; j_call: TRBJ1-2
cdr3_nt: TGTGCCAGCAGTCGACAGGGCGAGAACACCGGGGAGCTGTTTTTT; cdr3_aa: CASSRQGENTGELFF; v_call: TRBV27; d_call: TRBD1; clone_size: few; j_call: TRBJ2-2
cdr3_nt: TGTGCCAGCAGCAACCGGGACAGGGGGCCCGACGAGCAGTACTTC; cdr3_aa: CASSNRDRGPDEQYF; v_call: TRBV13; d_call: TRBD1; clone_size: -; j_call: TRBJ2-7
cdr3_nt: TGTGCCAGCAGTCTAGGGACAGCGAATGAGCAGTTCTTC; cdr3_aa: CASSLGTANEQFF; v_call: TRBV27; d_call: TRBD1; clone_size: -; j_call: TRBJ2-1
cdr3_nt: TGTGCCAGTAAGTCCGGGATTGACGAGCAGTACTTC; cdr3_aa: CASKSGIDEQYF; v_call: TRBV19; d_call: -; clone_size: -; j_call: TRBJ2-7
cdr3_nt: TGTGCCAGCAGCTTGGAAGACAGGGGCTCCTACGAGCAGTACTTC; cdr3_aa: CASSLEDRGSYEQYF; v_call: TRBV5-6; d_call: TRBD1; clone_size: few; j_call: TRBJ2-7
cdr3_nt: TGTGCCACCAGACCAACCCCAGGGCTGAACACCGGGGAGCTGTTTTTT; cdr3_aa: CATRPTPGLNTGELFF; v_call: TRBV15; d_call: -; clone_size: -; j_call: TRBJ2-2
cdr3_nt: TGTGCCAGCAGCCAAGAGGGGCTATTGGCGTCCCTCCACTTT; cdr3_aa: CASSQEGLLASLHF; v_call: TRBV4-2; d_call: -; clone_size: -; j_call: TRBJ1-6
cdr3_nt: TGTGCCAGCAGTGAAGCGGATGACGAGATTGGTACGCAGTATTTT; cdr3_aa: CASSEADDEIGTQYF; v_call: TRBV2; d_call: -; clone_size: -; j_call: TRBJ2-3
cdr3_nt: TGTGCCAGCAGTCACGGACAGGGTTATTCACCCCTCCACTTT; cdr3_aa: CASSHGQGYSPLHF; v_call: TRBV27; d_call: TRBD1; clone_size: -; j_call: TRBJ1-6
cdr3_nt: TGTGCCAGCAGCCTCGACTGGACCTACGAGCAGTACTTC; cdr3_aa: CASSLDWTYEQYF; v_call: TRBV9; d_call: -; clone_size: -; j_call: TRBJ2-7
cdr3_nt: TGTGCCAGCGGCACAGGGCCACCCTACGAGCAGTACTTC; cdr3_aa: CASGTGPPYEQYF; v_call: TRBV6-5; d_call: -; clone_size: -; j_call: TRBJ2-7
cdr3_nt: TGCAGCGTTGTCGAGAACACTGAAGCTTTCTTT; cdr3_aa: CSVVENTEAFF; v_call: TRBV29-1; d_call: -; clone_size: -; j_call: TRBJ1-1
cdr3_nt: TGTGCCAGCAGTTGGGGGTACCAAGAGACCCAGTACTTC; cdr3_aa: CASSWGYQETQYF; v_call: TRBV6-5; d_call: -; clone_size: -; j_call: TRBJ2-5
cdr3_nt: TGTGCCAGCAGTTTTACTAGCGGGGGGCAAGAGACCCAGTACTTC; cdr3_aa: CASSFTSGGQETQYF; v_call: TRBV27; d_call: TRBD2; clone_size: many; j_call: TRBJ2-5
cdr3_nt: TGCGCCAGCAGCCAAGATAAAGGAGGGGATGGCTGCACCTTC; cdr3_aa: CASSQDKGGDGCTF; v_call: TRBV4-1; d_call: -; clone_size: -; j_call: TRBJ1-2
cdr3_nt: TGCAGCGTTGGGGGGATGGGGGGTCAGCCCCAGCATTTT; cdr3_aa: CSVGGMGGQPQHF; v_call: TRBV29-1; d_call: -; clone_size: -; j_call: TRBJ1-5
cdr3_nt: TGTGCCAGCAGCGGAAGGAGGGACTCCCGGGGCACAGATACGCAGTATTTT; cdr3_aa: CASSGRRDSRGTDTQYF; v_call: TRBV7-3; d_call: -; clone_size: -; j_call: TRBJ2-3
cdr3_nt: TGTGCCAGCAGGGAACAGTATCTGGGGGAAAAACTGTTTTTT; cdr3_aa: CASREQYLGEKLFF; v_call: TRBV6-5; d_call: -; clone_size: -; j_call: TRBJ1-4
cdr3_nt: TGCAGCGTTGAAGACACAGCCCTCAGTGGCTACACCTTC; cdr3_aa: CSVEDTALSGYTF; v_call: TRBV29-1; d_call: -; clone_size: -; j_call: TRBJ1-2
cdr3_nt: TGTGCCAGCAGCTCAGGTGCAGGAGCCGAGCAGTACTTC; cdr3_aa: CASSSGAGAEQYF; v_call: TRBV7-2; d_call: -; clone_size: -; j_call: TRBJ2-7
cdr3_nt: TGTGCCAGCAGTGTAACAGGGATCGGGGAGCTGTTTTTT; cdr3_aa: CASSVTGIGELFF; v_call: TRBV27; d_call: -; clone_size: -; j_call: TRBJ2-2
cdr3_nt: TGTGCCAGCGCTTCACCGGGGGCGCAGCCAAACTATGGCTACACCTTC; cdr3_aa: CASASPGAQPNYGYTF; v_call: TRBV2; d_call: -; clone_size: -; j_call: TRBJ1-2
cdr3_nt: TGTGCCTGGAGTGTACTCAGCAATCAGCCCCAGCATTTT; cdr3_aa: CAWSVLSNQPQHF; v_call: TRBV30; d_call: -; clone_size: -; j_call: TRBJ1-5
cdr3_nt: TGCGCCAGCAGCTTGGCCTTGGAGGAGACCCAGTACTTC; cdr3_aa: CASSLALEETQYF; v_call: TRBV5-1; d_call: -; clone_size: -; j_call: TRBJ2-5
cdr3_nt: TGTGCCAGCATGGTGACAGGGACGAGCAATCAGCCCCAGCATTTT; cdr3_aa: CASMVTGTSNQPQHF; v_call: TRBV2; d_call: TRBD1; clone_size: -; j_call: TRBJ1-5
cdr3_nt: TGTGCCAGCAGCGTGGAGGGCCAGTACTTC; cdr3_aa: CASSVEGQYF; v_call: TRBV2; d_call: -; clone_size: -; j_call: TRBJ2-5
cdr3_nt: TGCGCCAGCAGCCAACCTTTGAGCGGGGGGAGTTACAATGAGCAGTTCTTC; cdr3_aa: CASSQPLSGGSYNEQFF; v_call: TRBV4-3; d_call: TRBD2; clone_size: -; j_call: TRBJ2-1
cdr3_nt: TGTGCCAGCACCCCCGGTGTCGGGGGTTCCTACGAGCAGTACTTC; cdr3_aa: CASTPGVGGSYEQYF; v_call: TRBV9; d_call: -; clone_size: few; j_call: TRBJ2-7